This record concerns one T cell receptor (beta chain) sequence. Its specificity is not known. CDR3 length: 15 residues. V gave up 5 bases and J gave up 4 bases, with 18 bases separating them. Germline CDR1 and CDR2: MNHNS and SASEGT. This entry belongs to a study of T cells after posttransplantation cyclophosphamide. Cells defined as naive were viable CD3+CD4+ or CD3+CD8+ and CCR7+CD45RA+CD45RO-CD95-CD27+CD28+. Repertoires were generated with immunoSEQ multiplex PCR, while TCRdb's copy carries only in-frame clones and drops some. The table includes more than 30,000 clones, under 95% detected once. Findings and limits, study-wide: TRB clonality was highly associated with recipient CMV seropositivity and reactivation. TRB overlap between skin or GI tissue T cells and blood was limited. Later blood repertoires were often dominated by clones from the donor CD8+ memory compartment.

The source material was naive CD4+ T cells sorted from PBMCs. The rearrangement joins TRBV6-1 to TRBJ2-7; possible D gene TRBD2, 6 bases. The clonotype was recovered from a woman aged 55-69 years in good health, CMV-negative, and a related stem cell transplant donor. This CDR3 is CASSLTGTPPYEQYF. DNA for the CDR3: TGTGCCAGCAGTCTCACCGGGACTCCCCCTTACGAGCAGTACTTC.